A single sample gave rise to the 13 T cell receptor beta chains below, sequenced in a study of technical replicates of blood from a few donors (TCRdb year 2017). Library preparation was by the immunoSEQ multiplex PCR assay. As stored in TCRdb, this immuneACCESS dataset retains in-frame rearrangements with V and J assigned. A fraction of the clones does not appear; measured against another copy, unresolved V genes explain less than half of the discrepancy, and the remainder lacks a known reason. This sample is represented by over 70,000 clones; approximately 95% of them were singletons. The top ten constitute under 0.4% of the sample. The source material was T cells isolated from PBMCs. The receptors stem from a human donor in good health.

A single count supports this clone. The rearrangement uses TRBV25-1 and TRBJ2-1; D perhaps matches TRBD1 (5 bases). The CDR3 consists of 16 residues. Per germline, CDR1 MGHDK and CDR2 SYGVNS. V was clipped by 2 bases and J by 6 bases, with 17 bases between them. The CDR3 DNA reads TGTGCCAGCAGTGAAAAAGGACGAAGTAGGGGCAATGAGCAGTTCTTC. This sequence encodes CASSEKGRSRGNEQFF.

V usage is TRBV5-4 and J usage is TRBJ1-1; possible D gene TRBD1, 5 bases. The ends were cut back, 5 bases at V and 3 bases at J, with 8 bases in the middle. The CDR3 is 12 residues long. Germline lookup yields CDR1 SGHNT and CDR2 YYREEE (reference sequence). The CDR3 here is CASRGLHTEAFF. DNA for the CDR3: TGTGCCAGCAGGGGGCTTCACACTGAAGCTTTCTTT.

The chain joins TRBV4-3 to TRBJ2-1; no clear D. Trimming stripped 4 bases from V and 8 bases from J, with 21 bases between. CDR1 is LGHNA, CDR2 YSLEER, per germline. The CDR3 length is 16 residues. This CDR3 is CASSLEDSALWDEQFF. CDR3 coding DNA: TGCGCCAGCAGCCTAGAAGACTCCGCACTGTGGGATGAGCAGTTCTTC.

The J gene is TRBJ2-7, the V gene TRBV13; 12 nucleotides align to TRBD1. From germline, CDR1 is PRHDT and CDR2 FYEKMQ (reference sequence). CDR3 size: 15 residues. V lost 5 bases and J lost 4; bases outside the gene matches: 6. CDR3 amino acids: CASSQRGQGAYEQYF. CDR3 DNA: TGTGCCAGCAGCCAGAGGGGACAGGGGGCTTACGAGCAGTACTTC.

This clone was counted once. The CDR3 region is CASSPRTERYEQYF. The CDR3 nucleotides read TGTGCCAGCAGCCCTAGGACAGAGAGATACGAGCAGTACTTC. The rearrangement links TRBV7-9 to TRBJ2-7; D perhaps matches TRBD1 (6 bases). This CDR3 spans 14 amino acids. Germline values: CDR1 SEHNR, CDR2 FQNEAQ (reference sequence). The V end was cut by 5 bases, the J end by 4 bases, with 15 bases between.

This rearrangement joins TRBV11-3 to TRBJ2-3, with D possibly TRBD2 on 6 matching bases. Germline V gene data show CDR1 as SGHNT and CDR2 as YENEEA. The CDR3 spans 13 residues. V was shortened by 1 base and J by 8 bases, with 10 bases between the two germline ends. The CDR3 spells CASSLAGDATQYF. Here the CDR3 DNA reads TGTGCCAGCAGCTTAGCGGGGGACGCTACGCAGTATTTT.

The chain is built from TRBV18 and TRBJ2-1; 9 bases match TRBD2. The CDR3 has 16 amino acids. Germline CDR1 and CDR2: KGHSH and LQKENI. V lost 2 bases and J lost 6; bases outside the gene matches: 8. CDR3 DNA sequence: TGTGCCAGCTCACCAATAGCGGGAGTCGGTCGCAATGAGCAGTTCTTC. The encoded protein is CASSPIAGVGRNEQFF. The whole variable domain, remainder taken from reference TRBV18 and TRBJ2-1, is NAGVMQNPRHLVRRRGQEARLRCSPMKGHSHVYWYRQLPEEGLKFMVYLQKENIIDESGMPKERFSAEFPKEGPSILRIQQVVRGDSAAYFCASSPIAGVGRNEQFFGPGTRLTVL.

The V and J genes are TRBV18 and TRBJ1-4, with a possible D match to TRBD1 (6 bases). Per germline, CDR1 KGHSH and CDR2 LQKENI. There are 20 residues in the CDR3. Trimming shortened V by 1 base and J by 0 bases, and 21 bases separated the two germline ends. The CDR3 reads CASSPQLDSGGSPTNEKLFF. The CDR3 region has the DNA TGTGCCAGCTCACCACAGCTTGATTCGGGGGGCTCCCCAACTAATGAAAAACTGTTTTTT.

The rearrangement links TRBV27 to TRBJ1-5, with D hard to call. The CDR3 is 13 residues long. Trimming removed 5 bases at V and 6 bases at J, with 11 bases between. Germline CDR1 MNHEY, CDR2 SMNVEV (reference sequence). The CDR3: CASSIAPGQPQHF. CDR3 sequence (DNA): TGTGCCAGCAGTATCGCCCCGGGTCAGCCCCAGCATTTT.

V is TRBV28 and J is TRBJ2-7, with 7 positions matching TRBD1. The germline gives CDR1 MDHEN, CDR2 SYDVKM. Unmatched junction bases numbered 8, after V lost 2 bases and J lost 4 bases. The length of the CDR3 is 15 residues. CDR3 in DNA: TGTGCCAGCAGTTTAGAGCCGGACAGGAGATACGAGCAGTACTTC. Its protein is CASSLEPDRRYEQYF.

The CDR3 loop reads CASSRGGADYGYTF. The CDR3 DNA is TGTGCCAGCAGCCGGGGGGGGGCGGACTATGGCTACACCTTC. The chain has TRBV7-9 and TRBJ1-2, with D maybe TRBD1 (6 bases). V dropped 5 bases and J dropped 3 bases, with 13 bases sitting between them. Germline assignment: CDR1 SEHNR and CDR2 FQNEAQ (reference sequence). The CDR3 is 14 amino acids.

J is TRBJ2-7 and V is TRBV4-2, with a possible D match to TRBD1 (5 bases). The CDR3 length is 15 residues. The ends were cut back, 0 bases at V and 4 bases at J, with 13 bases in the middle. From germline, CDR1 is LGHNA and CDR2 YNFKEQ. The CDR3 coding sequence is TGTGCCAGCAGCCAAGATTGGGCAGGGTCATACGAGCAGTACTTC. This sequence encodes CASSQDWAGSYEQYF.

The chain employs TRBV18 and TRBJ1-2; 8 bases map to TRBD1. J gave up 3 bases and V 2 bases, and 2 bases lay outside the gene matches. The length of the CDR3 is 14 residues. CDR1 is KGHSH and CDR2 is LQKENI in the germline V gene. CDR3 protein: CASSPGTGHYGYTF. DNA of the CDR3: TGTGCCAGCTCACCAGGGACAGGCCACTATGGCTACACCTTC.